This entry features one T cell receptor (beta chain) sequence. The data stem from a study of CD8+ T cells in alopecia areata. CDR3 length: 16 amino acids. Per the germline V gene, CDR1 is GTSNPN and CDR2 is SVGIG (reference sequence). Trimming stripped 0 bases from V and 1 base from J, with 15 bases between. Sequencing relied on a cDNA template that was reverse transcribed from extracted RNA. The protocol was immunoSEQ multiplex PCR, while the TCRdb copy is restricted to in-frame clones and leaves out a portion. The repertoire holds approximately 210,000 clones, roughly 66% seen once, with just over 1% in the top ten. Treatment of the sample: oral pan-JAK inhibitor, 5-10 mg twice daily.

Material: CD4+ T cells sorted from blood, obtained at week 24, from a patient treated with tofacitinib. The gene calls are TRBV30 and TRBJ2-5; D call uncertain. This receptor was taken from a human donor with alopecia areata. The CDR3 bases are TGTGCCTGGAGTGTAAGCAGGACCAGTTCCCAAGAGACCCAGTACTTC. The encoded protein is CAWSVSRTSSQETQYF.